The T cell receptor beta chain described here comes from a study of blood T cell repertoires in COVID-19. Study background: T cells, B-cell-depleted T cells, or PBMCs supplied cDNA or gDNA.

This CDR3 comprises 11 residues. CDR1 is MDHEN, CDR2 SYDVKM, per germline. V was pared by 8 bases and J by 7 bases, with 11 bases between. In the source study's methods: Estimation of nucleated cell counts relied on the amplification of reference gene primers. Profiling relied on immunoSEQ multiplex PCR, and the TCRdb table lists in-frame clones only, not all of them. V and J calls plus clone size are reproduced from that table; the DNA served to infer D and trimming. The profile covers 200,000 to 250,000 clones, with about 84% appearing a single time and roughly 7.8% taken by the ten largest. This receptor was identified in a woman of 80 years or more with COVID-19, enrolled during active disease. The sequencing input was peripheral blood. V is TRBV28 and J is TRBJ1-2; tentatively, D is TRBD1 (5 bases). The CDR3 spells CASHGGSGYTF. The CDR3, as DNA: TGTGCCAGCCATGGGGGGAGTGGCTACACCTTC.